The T cell receptor beta chain under discussion was sequenced for a study of T cells after yellow fever vaccination. This clonotype has at least ten counts. TCRdb reprocessed the 5' RACE reads with MiXCR, giving one entry per CDR3 protein. There are around 320,000 distinct CDR3 sequences in the sample; around 4.5% occur only once, and approximately 19% lies in the top ten. Looked up from germline, CDR1 is MGHRA and CDR2 is YSYEKL. The CDR3 loop spans 16 amino acids. The V end was cut by 4 bases, the J end by 0 bases, with 13 bases between. The V call is TRBV4-1, the J call TRBJ2-4; maybe TRBD1 (6 bases). The sequence came from a man younger than 35 who received the YFV17D yellow fever vaccine. The specimen was PBMCs, collected 15 days after the yellow fever booster vaccination. CDR3 region: CASSPTGRGAKNIQYF. DNA of the CDR3: TGCGCCAGCAGCCCTACAGGGCGAGGAGCCAAAAACATTCAGTACTTC.